Listed below are T cell receptor beta chains from one sample, sequenced in a study of T cell responses to AZD1222 COVID-19 vaccine. TCRdb's table, derived via immunoSEQ multiplex PCR, lists solely in-frame clones and lacks some. The table lists some 130,000 clones, about four fifths of them singletons, with 4.1% in the top ten. Sequencing used peripheral blood, obtained on day 0 of AZD1222 vaccination. The receptors shown here come from an adult in good health. Both conserved end residues are part of each CDR3. D genes are given only for firm matches. For some rows the clone size is stated as once, few or many, or as a class when expanded; others skip it.

abundance,len,d_gene,v_gene,j_gene,CDR3nt,CDR3aa
.,13,.,TRBV19,TRBJ1-1,TGTGCCAGTAGTATGCAGGGGAGGACTGAAGCTTTCTTT,CASSMQGRTEAFF
.,14,TRBD1,TRBV29-1,TRBJ2-3,TGCAGCGCTCAACAACAGGGGGGTACAGATACGCAGTATTTT,CSAQQQGGTDTQYF
once,14,.,TRBV10-3,TRBJ1-2,TGTGCCATCAGGTCGACAGGTACGACCTATGGCTACACCTTC,CAIRSTGTTYGYTF
.,17,TRBD1,TRBV28,TRBJ1-5,TGTGCCAGCAGCATCACAGGGACAGGGGTGGGCAATCAGCCCCAGCATTTT,CASSITGTGVGNQPQHF
.,16,.,TRBV27,TRBJ1-3,TGTGCCAGCAGTTTCACGGGAGTCGGGACTGGGAACACCATATATTTT,CASSFTGVGTGNTIYF
.,14,.,TRBV30,TRBJ1-1,TGTGCCTGTGCCCGGGGTAAGAGGAACACTGAAGCTTTCTTT,CACARGKRNTEAFF
.,16,.,TRBV30,TRBJ1-5,TGTGCCTGGAGTGGTGGGACGAGGGGGAGCAATCAGCCCCAGCATTTT,CAWSGGTRGSNQPQHF
.,15,.,TRBV7-9,TRBJ1-1,TGTGCCAGCAGCTCCGGCATGACAGCACTCACTGAAGCTTTCTTT,CASSSGMTALTEAFF
.,15,.,TRBV28,TRBJ1-1,TGTGCCAGCAGTTTCTGGCTGGGGGCATATACTGAAGCTTTCTTT,CASSFWLGAYTEAFF
.,13,.,TRBV7-2,TRBJ2-5,TGTGCCAGCAGCACAATGAGGGCAGAGACCCAGTACTTC,CASSTMRAETQYF
.,13,.,TRBV30,TRBJ1-2,TGTGCCTGGACCAATATGCGGGCTTTTGGCTACACCTTC,CAWTNMRAFGYTF
.,12,.,TRBV5-1,TRBJ2-7,TGCGCCAGCAGCCCGGACCAATACGAGCAGTACTTC,CASSPDQYEQYF
.,14,TRBD1,TRBV15,TRBJ1-6,TGTGCCACCAGCAGAGAGGACAGGGATTCACCCCTCCACTTT,CATSREDRDSPLHF
.,15,TRBD1,TRBV27,TRBJ2-7,TGTGCCAGCAGTCCAACCGGGACAGGGATCTACGAGCAGTACTTC,CASSPTGTGIYEQYF
.,16,.,TRBV2,TRBJ1-1,TGTGCCAGCAACCTAGAAGGGCTTGGGGGTTTCACTGAAGCTTTCTTT,CASNLEGLGGFTEAFF
once,11,.,TRBV29-1,TRBJ2-7,TGCAGCGTTGTGGTGGGGTACGAGCAGTACTTC,CSVVVGYEQYF
.,16,.,TRBV27,TRBJ2-1,TGTGCCAGCAGTCACGACCGTCCCCCACACAATGATGAGCAGTTCTTC,CASSHDRPPHNDEQFF
few,13,TRBD2,TRBV2,TRBJ2-7,TGTGCCAGCAGACTAGCGGTTCTCTACGAGCAGTACTTC,CASRLAVLYEQYF
.,14,TRBD1,TRBV10-2,TRBJ1-2,TGCGCCAGCAGTTCTACCGGGACAGGGGATGGCTACACCTTC,CASSSTGTGDGYTF
.,16,TRBD1,TRBV5-1,TRBJ1-1,TGCGCCAGCAGCTTGGGACAGGGGGCAAGGGCGACTGAAGCTTTCTTT,CASSLGQGARATEAFF
.,16,.,TRBV6-1,TRBJ2-5,TGTGCCAGCAGTGCACCCCGCCCGGGGACAAGGGAGACCCAGTACTTC,CASSAPRPGTRETQYF
.,17,.,TRBV27,TRBJ1-5,TGTGCCAGCAGCCCCTTTCCGCCAGGACGCGGCAATCAGCCCCAGCATTTT,CASSPFPPGRGNQPQHF
few,16,.,TRBV18,TRBJ2-2,TGTGCCAGCTCACCCCTCGAGGGGGGGGAAACCGGGGAGCTGTTTTTT,CASSPLEGGETGELFF
.,17,TRBD1,TRBV18,TRBJ1-4,TGTGCCAGCTCGCTACAGGGGGCTAGACAAATGAATGAAAAACTGTTTTTT,CASSLQGARQMNEKLFF
few,13,TRBD1,TRBV3-1/TRBV3-2,TRBJ1-1,TGTGCCAGCAGGGACAGGGGCCCCACTGAAGCTTTCTTT,CASRDRGPTEAFF
.,14,.,TRBV28,TRBJ1-1,TGTGCCAGCAGTCCCATTGACACCGTGGCTGAAGCTTTCTTT,CASSPIDTVAEAFF
.,20,TRBD1,TRBV3-1/TRBV3-2,TRBJ1-4,TGTGCCAGCAGCCAAGATGCCGACAGGGGTTGGTATGGGCTTAATGAAAAACTGTTTTTT,CASSQDADRGWYGLNEKLFF
.,15,TRBD1,TRBV5-1,TRBJ1-1,TGCGCCAGCAGCCAAAGGACAGGGAGGAACACTGAAGCTTTCTTT,CASSQRTGRNTEAFF
.,17,.,TRBV4-1,TRBJ2-5,TGCGCCAGCAGCCAACCCCCGGGACTTATGTACCAAGAGACCCAGTACTTC,CASSQPPGLMYQETQYF
.,14,.,TRBV9,TRBJ2-7,TGTGCCAGCAGCGCGGTTGGGAGCTCCTACGAGCAGTACTTC,CASSAVGSSYEQYF
.,16,.,TRBV28,TRBJ1-3,TGTGCCAGCAGCCGCGCAGCTGGGAGCTCTGGAAACACCATATATTTT,CASSRAAGSSGNTIYF
few,14,.,TRBV28,TRBJ1-2,TGTGCCAGCTCCCTGGGAGCAGCTAACTATGGCTACACCTTC,CASSLGAANYGYTF
.,13,.,TRBV7-8,TRBJ1-6,TGTGCCAGCAGCTTAGGCCGAAATTCACCCCTCCACTTT,CASSLGRNSPLHF
.,14,.,TRBV10-1,TRBJ2-1,TGCGCCAGCAGTGTGGGGGGTACCTACAATGAGCAGTTCTTC,CASSVGGTYNEQFF
.,15,TRBD1,TRBV19,TRBJ1-5,TGTGCCAGTAGTATAGGCAGACAGGGCAGTCAGCCCCAGCATTTT,CASSIGRQGSQPQHF
.,15,.,TRBV6-5,TRBJ1-3,TGTGCCATCATCCCCGGGACAAACTCTGGAAACACCATATATTTT,CAIIPGTNSGNTIYF
.,15,TRBD1,TRBV9,TRBJ2-2,TGTGCCAGCAGCGTAACCCCGACAGGGGCCGGGGAGCTGTTTTTT,CASSVTPTGAGELFF
once,16,.,TRBV24-1,TRBJ2-1,TGTGCCACCAGTGATGATACGGCCGCAGCAGGGAATGAGCAGTTCTTC,CATSDDTAAAGNEQFF
.,14,TRBD1,TRBV6-5,TRBJ2-7,TGTGCCAGCAGTTCCCGACAGGGCCCCTACGAGCAGTACTTC,CASSSRQGPYEQYF
once,12,.,TRBV2,TRBJ1-1,TGTGCCAGCAGTGTGGGGTACACTGAAGCTTTCTTT,CASSVGYTEAFF
.,15,TRBD1,TRBV9,TRBJ2-2,TGTGCCAGCAGCGAGCTAGTCAGGGGGACGGGGGAGCTGTTTTTT,CASSELVRGTGELFF
.,12,.,TRBV6-6,TRBJ1-1,TGTGCCAGCGGACGACAGAACACTGAAGCTTTCTTT,CASGRQNTEAFF
.,16,.,TRBV5-6,TRBJ1-4,TGTGCCAGCAGCCCCGGGGGGGCGCAGACTAATGAAAAACTGTTTTTT,CASSPGGAQTNEKLFF
.,20,.,TRBV21-1,TRBJ1-4,TGTGCCAGCAGCAAAGTATCTTGGGACAGGGTACATATGAGGGGTGAAAAACTGTTTTTT,CASSKVSWDRVHMRGEKLFF
once,15,TRBD1,TRBV28,TRBJ1-5,TGTGCCAGCAGTCCAAATAACAGGGGGAGTCAGCCCCAGCATTTT,CASSPNNRGSQPQHF
.,14,TRBD1,TRBV5-1,TRBJ2-3,TGCGCCAGCAGGAGGACAGGGGGACCAGATACGCAGTATTTT,CASRRTGGPDTQYF
once,14,TRBD1,TRBV10-3,TRBJ2-1,TGTGCCATCAAGGACAGGGGGCTAGTGAATGAGCAGTTCTTC,CAIKDRGLVNEQFF
.,15,.,TRBV14,TRBJ1-6,TGTGCCAGCAGCTTAACACTAACAGTTAATTCACCCCTCCACTTT,CASSLTLTVNSPLHF
.,15,TRBD1,TRBV5-1,TRBJ1-1,TGCGCCAGCAGTGAACAGGGGGCTCGAGGTACTGAAGCTTTCTTT,CASSEQGARGTEAFF
.,14,.,TRBV5-1,TRBJ1-1,TGCGCCAGCAGCTTGGAGGTACTTCGAACTGAAGCTTTCTTT,CASSLEVLRTEAFF
.,12,TRBD1,TRBV27,TRBJ1-2,TGTGCCAGCTGGGACAGGGATAGTCCGCTTATTTTC,CASWDRDSPLIF
.,15,.,TRBV5-1,TRBJ1-5,TGCGCCAGCAGCCTAACCCCAGGAGGGAGTCAGCCCCAGCATTTT,CASSLTPGGSQPQHF
.,12,.,TRBV29-1,TRBJ2-7,TGCAGCGCAACCCTTGAGGGGTTTGACGAGTACTTC,CSATLEGFDEYF
.,14,.,TRBV5-1,TRBJ1-3,TGCGCCAGCAGCTCCTTTCCCTCTGGAAACACCATATATTTT,CASSSFPSGNTIYF
.,14,.,TRBV4-1,TRBJ2-7,TGCGCCAGCAGCCAGGGGACTGAGATCTACGAGCAGTACTTC,CASSQGTEIYEQYF